This T cell receptor beta chain was recorded in a study of T-cell reconstitution after alpha-beta-depleted transplantation in children. Study-wide results and limits: Diversity of TCRbeta at day 60 was high in some patients, arising from surviving recipient T cells and thymic progenitors. Newly generated T cells supplied most T-cell counts and diversity one year post-transplant. About two months after transplant, alpha-beta T cells reportedly came from several hundred expanded graft clones.

Remarks on this clonotype: What it recognizes is unknown.

Looked up from germline, CDR1 is SGHTA and CDR2 is FQGTGA. The V end was cut by 5 bases, the J end by 0 bases, with 11 bases between. This CDR3 is built from 15 residues. Unique molecular identifiers tagged the TCRbeta library. TCRdb recomputed calls from the PCR reads with MiXCR, one row per CDR3 protein. The table includes about 440,000 distinct CDR3 sequences, 43% detected once. This sequence joins TRBV7-3 and TRBJ2-1; a possible D gene is TRBD2 (6 bases). The sample was PBMCs, taken before TCRalphabeta/CD19-depleted stem cell transplant. This TCR came from a girl aged 2 to 9 with aplastic anemia, due to receive a stem cell transplant. In DNA, the CDR3 is TGTGCCAGCAGCGAAGACGGGAGCTCCTACAATGAGCAGTTCTTC. Translation gives CASSEDGSSYNEQFF.